This T cell receptor (beta chain) comes out of a study of blood T cell repertoires in COVID-19. The table came from immunoSEQ multiplex PCR; TCRdb's copy has only in-frame clones and leaves some out. The sample records some 150,000 clones, around 87% being singletons. This CDR3 is built from 15 residues. Trimming shortened V by 5 bases and J by 2 bases, and 16 bases separated the two germline ends. Germline V CDR1 and CDR2: ENHRY, SYGVKD. This clonotype was sampled from a man aged 45-65 years with active COVID-19. The chain carries TRBV10-3 and TRBJ2-7; a possible D gene is TRBD1 (6 bases). What was sequenced was peripheral blood. In nucleotides, the CDR3 is TGTGCCATCAGTCAGCGGACAGACTCGACCTACGAGCAGTACTTC. Translating gives CAISQRTDSTYEQYF.